This is a list of T cell receptor beta chains from one sample in a study of cytomegalovirus exposure and HLA in healthy donors. Sequencing used immunoSEQ multiplex PCR; TCRdb keeps in-frame clones, though not all of them. This sample has about 150,000 clones, with 85% found just once. Sequenced: PBMCs. The receptors stem from a boy between 2 and 10 years old in good health and CMV-seronegative. Each CDR3 is given with its conserved first and last residue. D genes are given only for firm matches.

v_call: TRBV5-1; j_call: TRBJ2-3; d_call: TRBD1; cdr3_aa: CASRKGKGQNLGDTQYF
v_call: TRBV6-1; j_call: TRBJ2-7; d_call: .; cdr3_aa: CASRSAGLLLDEQYF
v_call: TRBV27; j_call: TRBJ2-5; d_call: TRBD1; cdr3_aa: CASTPRTGAFGTQYF
v_call: TRBV7-9; j_call: TRBJ1-2; d_call: TRBD1; cdr3_aa: CASSWRDREEGYTF
v_call: TRBV6-5; j_call: TRBJ2-7; d_call: TRBD2; cdr3_aa: CASSYLTSGRSLEQYF
v_call: TRBV5-1; j_call: TRBJ2-4; d_call: TRBD2; cdr3_aa: CASSSASGDAKNIQYF
v_call: TRBV15; j_call: TRBJ2-5; d_call: TRBD1; cdr3_aa: CATSRDRWTGKETQYF
v_call: TRBV5-6; j_call: TRBJ1-1; d_call: .; cdr3_aa: CASSLYRSGSLNTEAFF
v_call: TRBV28; j_call: TRBJ1-1; d_call: .; cdr3_aa: CASRTEGSRDTEAFF
v_call: TRBV30; j_call: TRBJ1-2; d_call: .; cdr3_aa: CAWMAGYGYTF
v_call: TRBV28; j_call: TRBJ1-2; d_call: .; cdr3_aa: CALMGGRGGYTF